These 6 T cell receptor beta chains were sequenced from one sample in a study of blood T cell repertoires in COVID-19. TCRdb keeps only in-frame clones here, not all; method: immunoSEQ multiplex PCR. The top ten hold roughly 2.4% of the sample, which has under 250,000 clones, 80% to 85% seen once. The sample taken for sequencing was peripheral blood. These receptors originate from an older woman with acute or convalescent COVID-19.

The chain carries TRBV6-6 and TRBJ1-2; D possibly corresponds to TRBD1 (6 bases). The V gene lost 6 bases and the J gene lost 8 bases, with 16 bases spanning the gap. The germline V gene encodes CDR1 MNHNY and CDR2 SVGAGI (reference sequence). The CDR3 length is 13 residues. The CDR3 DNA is TGTGCCAGCAGCATAAACAGGGCAGCCGGCTACACCTTC. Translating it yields CASSINRAAGYTF.

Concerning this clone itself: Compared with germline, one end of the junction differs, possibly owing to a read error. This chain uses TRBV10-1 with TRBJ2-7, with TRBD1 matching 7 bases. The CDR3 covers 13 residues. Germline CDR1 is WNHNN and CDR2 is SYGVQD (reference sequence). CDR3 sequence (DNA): TGCGCCAGCAGTGAGTCGATCCGGGACAGAGACGGCTTC. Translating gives CASSESIRDRDGF.

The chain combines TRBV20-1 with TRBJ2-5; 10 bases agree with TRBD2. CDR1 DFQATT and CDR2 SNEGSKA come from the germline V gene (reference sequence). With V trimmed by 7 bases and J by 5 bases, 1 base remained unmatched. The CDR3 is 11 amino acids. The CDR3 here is CSELAGETQYF. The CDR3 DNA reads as TGCAGTGAACTAGCGGGGGAGACCCAGTACTTC.

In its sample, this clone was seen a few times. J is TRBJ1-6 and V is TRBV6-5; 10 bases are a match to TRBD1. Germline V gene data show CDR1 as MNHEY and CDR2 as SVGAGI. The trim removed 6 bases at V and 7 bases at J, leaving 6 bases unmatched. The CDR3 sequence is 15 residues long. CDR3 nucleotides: TGTGCCAGCAGAGCGGGACAGGGGTACAATTCACCCCTCCACTTT. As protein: CASRAGQGYNSPLHF.

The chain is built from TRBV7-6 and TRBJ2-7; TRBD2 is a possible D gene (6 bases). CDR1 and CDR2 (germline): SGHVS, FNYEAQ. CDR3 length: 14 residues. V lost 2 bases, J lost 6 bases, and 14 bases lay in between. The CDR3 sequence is CASSLRGGGAEQYF. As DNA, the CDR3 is TGTGCCAGCAGCTTAAGGGGAGGCGGGGCCGAGCAGTACTTC.

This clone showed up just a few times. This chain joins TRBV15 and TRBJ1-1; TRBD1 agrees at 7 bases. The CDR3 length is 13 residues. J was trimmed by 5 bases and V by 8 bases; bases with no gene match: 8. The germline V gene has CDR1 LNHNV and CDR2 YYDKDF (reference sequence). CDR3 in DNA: TGTGCCACCGGGTTGGACAGGCAGACTGAAGCTTTCTTT. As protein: CATGLDRQTEAFF.